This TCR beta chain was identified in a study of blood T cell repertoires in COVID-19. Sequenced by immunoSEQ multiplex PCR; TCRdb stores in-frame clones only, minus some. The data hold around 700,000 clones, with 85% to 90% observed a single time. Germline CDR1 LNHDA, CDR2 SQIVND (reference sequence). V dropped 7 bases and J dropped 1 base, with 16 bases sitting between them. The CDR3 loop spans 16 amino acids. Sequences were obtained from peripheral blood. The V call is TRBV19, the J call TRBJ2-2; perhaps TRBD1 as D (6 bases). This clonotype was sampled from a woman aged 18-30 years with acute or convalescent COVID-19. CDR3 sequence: CASTPWVQGNTGELFF. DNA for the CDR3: TGTGCCAGTACTCCTTGGGTACAGGGGAACACCGGGGAGCTGTTTTTT.